This is a list of T cell receptor beta chains from one sample in a study of T cells of healthy individuals. From the 5' RACE reads, TCRdb called clonotypes with MiXCR, one entry per CDR3 protein. The sample contains around 100,000 distinct CDR3 sequences, roughly a sixth of which appear only once. Source of these receptors: a human donor in good health. The CDR3 runs from the conserved cysteine through the conserved F or W. A D gene is named only where the DNA matches it firmly. Part of the rows lack a size; the others show once, few, many or a class for expanded clones.

clone size,D gene,J gene,V gene,CDR3 DNA,CDR3 protein
.,.,TRBJ2-1,TRBV5-1,TGCGCCAGCAGCTTGATGTGGTCCTACAATGAGCAGTTCTTC,CASSLMWSYNEQFF
many,TRBD2,TRBJ2-3,TRBV7-3,TGTGCCAGCAGCTCAGAGACTAGCGGGAGCACAGATACGCAGTATTTT,CASSSETSGSTDTQYF
.,.,TRBJ2-1,TRBV7-2,TGTGCCAGCAGCTTTGGCGGGCTCCCGGCGGGGAATGAGCAGTTCTTC,CASSFGGLPAGNEQFF
many,.,TRBJ2-7,TRBV6-2/TRBV6-3,TGTGCCAGCAGTGTTACAGGAAGGTTGGGCGAGCAGTACTTC,CASSVTGRLGEQYF
.,.,TRBJ1-2,TRBV12-3/TRBV12-4,TGTGCCAGCAGTTTAACCAGCCGCTATGGCTACACCTTC,CASSLTSRYGYTF
many,.,TRBJ2-2,TRBV12-3/TRBV12-4,TGTGCCAGCAGGATTTACACCGGGGAGCTGTTTTTT,CASRIYTGELFF
few,.,TRBJ1-1,TRBV20-1,TGCAGTGCTTCCCGACCCGGGGGCCCCACCCGAAGTGGTTTCTTT,CSASRPGGPTRSGFF
many,TRBD2,TRBJ2-3,TRBV20-1,TGCAGTGCTATAAGGCCTAGCGGGAGGGGGTCGACAGATACGCAGTATTTT,CSAIRPSGRGSTDTQYF
few,.,TRBJ2-7,TRBV5-1,TGCGCCAGCAGCCCTGGGACTCGTAGGGAGCAGTACTTC,CASSPGTRREQYF
.,TRBD1,TRBJ1-1,TRBV5-1,TGCGCCAGCAGCCCACAGGGGAGTGGGGAAGAAGCTTTCTTT,CASSPQGSGEEAFF
.,.,TRBJ2-7,TRBV5-6,TGTGCCAGCAGCTTGGACGGATCCTACGAGCAGTACTTC,CASSLDGSYEQYF
many,TRBD1,TRBJ2-2,TRBV6-2/TRBV6-3,TGTGCCAGCAGTCCAGGGGGCAGGGACACCGGGGAGCTGTTTTTT,CASSPGGRDTGELFF
.,TRBD2,TRBJ2-1,TRBV12-3/TRBV12-4,TGTGCCAGCAGTTTAAGGACTAGCGGGAGTAATGAGCAGTTCTTC,CASSLRTSGSNEQFF
.,.,TRBJ1-1,TRBV4-1,TGCGCCAGCAGCCAAGATAGGAACAGGTTTGGCCTAGGTTATTGGGAAGCTTTCTTT,CASSQDRNRFGLGYWEAFF